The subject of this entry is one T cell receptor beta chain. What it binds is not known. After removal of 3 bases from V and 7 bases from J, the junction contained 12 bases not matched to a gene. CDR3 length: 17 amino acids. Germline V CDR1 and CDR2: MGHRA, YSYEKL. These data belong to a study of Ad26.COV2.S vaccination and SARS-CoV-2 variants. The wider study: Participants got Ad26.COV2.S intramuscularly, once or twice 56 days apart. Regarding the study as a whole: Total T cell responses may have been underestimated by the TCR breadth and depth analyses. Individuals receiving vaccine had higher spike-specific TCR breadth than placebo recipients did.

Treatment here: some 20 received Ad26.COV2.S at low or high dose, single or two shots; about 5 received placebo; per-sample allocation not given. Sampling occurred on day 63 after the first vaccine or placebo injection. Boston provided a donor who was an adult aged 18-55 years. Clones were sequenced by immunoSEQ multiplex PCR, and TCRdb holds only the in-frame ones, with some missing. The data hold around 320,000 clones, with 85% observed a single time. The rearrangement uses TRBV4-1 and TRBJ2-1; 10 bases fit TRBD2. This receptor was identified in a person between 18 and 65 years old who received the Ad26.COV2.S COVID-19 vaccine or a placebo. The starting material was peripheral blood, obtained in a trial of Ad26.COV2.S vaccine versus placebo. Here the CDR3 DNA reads TGCGCCAGCAGCCAGGAAGGATCCAGCGGGGGGGTAAATGAGCAGTTCTTC. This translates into CASSQEGSSGGVNEQFF.